This T cell receptor (beta chain) was obtained from a study of T cells after yellow fever vaccination. In TCRdb, the 5' RACE reads were re-called with MiXCR into one record per CDR3 protein. This sample has around 300,000 distinct CDR3 sequences, with 4.1% found just once. With 5 bases clipped from V and 4 bases from J, the junction kept 3 bases outside the gene matches. Germline-derived CDR1 and CDR2 are SGHDT and YYEEEE. This CDR3 spans 14 amino acids. The chain carries TRBV5-6 and TRBJ2-3, with 11 bases aligning to TRBD2. Source: PBMCs, taken 5 days after the yellow fever booster vaccination. The TCR originated in a man in his late teens or twenties who received the YFV17D yellow fever vaccine. The CDR3 here is CASSNSGGADTQYF. Here the CDR3 DNA reads TGTGCCAGCAGTAATAGCGGGGGGGCAGATACGCAGTATTTT. The whole variable domain, filled in from reference TRBV5-6 and TRBJ2-3, reads DAGVTQSPTHLIKTRGQQVTLRCSPKSGHDTVSWYQQALGQGPQFIFQYYEEEERQRGNFPDRFSGHQFPNYSSELNVNALLLGDSALYLCASSNSGGADTQYFGPGTRLTVL.